These T cell receptor beta chains were read from a single sample in a study of T cell changes during pregnancy in multiple sclerosis. Produced via immunoSEQ multiplex PCR; TCRdb's table is partial and in-frame only. Seen here are 65,000 to 90,000 clones, about 91% observed once, and the top ten hold 3% to 4%. Sequenced material: PBMCs, taken in the first trimester of pregnancy. Source of these receptors: a female donor in good health, serving as a control in a pregnancy study. Some clones in this sample may be carry-over from other donors' samples. CDR3s include the opening cysteine and the closing phenylalanine or tryptophan. D genes are given only for firm matches. Size values are once, few and many counts, or a class for expanded clones, and some rows have none.

CDR3 length: 11
D gene: TRBD2
J gene: TRBJ2-7
V gene: TRBV19
clone size: once
CDR3 protein: CASGGAGEQYF
CDR3 DNA: TGTGCCTCGGGGGGGGCCGGCGAGCAGTACTTC

CDR3 length: 12
D gene: .
J gene: TRBJ1-1
V gene: TRBV19
clone size: .
CDR3 protein: CASSSQDTEAFF
CDR3 DNA: TGTGCCAGTAGTAGCCAGGACACTGAAGCTTTCTTT

CDR3 length: 15
D gene: TRBD1
J gene: TRBJ1-6
V gene: TRBV2
clone size: few
CDR3 protein: CASRYRQGVNSPLHF
CDR3 DNA: TGTGCCAGCAGATATAGACAGGGTGTAAATTCACCCCTCCACTTT

CDR3 length: 15
D gene: .
J gene: TRBJ2-1
V gene: TRBV28
clone size: .
CDR3 protein: CASSPPGAGGNEQFF
CDR3 DNA: TGTGCCAGCAGTCCCCCGGGGGCCGGGGGGAATGAGCAGTTCTTC

CDR3 length: 15
D gene: TRBD1
J gene: TRBJ1-2
V gene: TRBV6-5
clone size: once
CDR3 protein: CASRSGTASFYGYTF
CDR3 DNA: TGTGCCAGCAGGTCCGGGACAGCGAGTTTCTATGGCTACACCTTC

CDR3 length: 16
D gene: TRBD1
J gene: TRBJ1-1
V gene: TRBV6-5
clone size: .
CDR3 protein: CASSSIRGQGSTEAFF
CDR3 DNA: TGTGCCAGCAGTTCCATCCGCGGACAGGGAAGCACTGAAGCTTTCTTT

CDR3 length: 15
D gene: TRBD1
J gene: TRBJ2-1
V gene: TRBV5-4
clone size: .
CDR3 protein: CASSLDRGSYNEQFF
CDR3 DNA: TGTGCCAGCAGCTTGGACAGGGGCTCCTACAATGAGCAGTTCTTC

CDR3 length: 16
D gene: TRBD1
J gene: TRBJ2-5
V gene: TRBV5-1
clone size: .
CDR3 protein: CASSFGTGKDPETQYF
CDR3 DNA: TGCGCCAGCAGCTTCGGGACAGGGAAGGACCCAGAGACCCAGTACTTC

CDR3 length: 14
D gene: TRBD1
J gene: TRBJ1-5
V gene: TRBV7-9
clone size: few
CDR3 protein: CASSAGTGSQPQHF
CDR3 DNA: TGTGCCAGCAGCGCCGGGACAGGGAGCCAGCCCCAGCATTTT

CDR3 length: 15
D gene: TRBD1
J gene: TRBJ1-5
V gene: TRBV5-8
clone size: .
CDR3 protein: CASSPGQVFDQPQHF
CDR3 DNA: TGTGCCAGCAGCCCGGGACAGGTTTTCGATCAGCCCCAGCATTTT

CDR3 length: 12
D gene: .
J gene: TRBJ1-2
V gene: TRBV28
clone size: .
CDR3 protein: CASSPNNYGYTF
CDR3 DNA: TGTGCCAGCAGTCCAAATAACTATGGCTACACCTTC

CDR3 length: 14
D gene: TRBD1
J gene: TRBJ2-1
V gene: TRBV27
clone size: once
CDR3 protein: CASSAGQEYNEQFF
CDR3 DNA: TGTGCCAGCAGTGCGGGACAGGAATACAATGAGCAGTTCTTC

CDR3 length: 12
D gene: .
J gene: TRBJ1-2
V gene: TRBV30
clone size: once
CDR3 protein: CAWRGRGFGYTF
CDR3 DNA: TGTGCCTGGAGGGGGAGGGGGTTTGGCTACACCTTC

CDR3 length: 16
D gene: .
J gene: TRBJ1-5
V gene: TRBV7-6
clone size: .
CDR3 protein: CASSPTPRDIGQPQHF
CDR3 DNA: TGTGCCAGCAGCCCGACTCCCCGTGATATAGGCCAGCCCCAGCATTTT

CDR3 length: 13
D gene: .
J gene: TRBJ2-7
V gene: TRBV5-6
clone size: .
CDR3 protein: CASSLTSSYEQYF
CDR3 DNA: TGTGCCAGCAGCTTGACCAGCTCCTACGAGCAGTACTTC

CDR3 length: 15
D gene: TRBD1
J gene: TRBJ1-2
V gene: TRBV28
clone size: .
CDR3 protein: CASKSPGGVGYGYTF
CDR3 DNA: TGTGCCAGCAAGAGCCCAGGGGGCGTGGGCTATGGCTACACCTTC

CDR3 length: 17
D gene: TRBD2
J gene: TRBJ2-7
V gene: TRBV6-4
clone size: .
CDR3 protein: CASSDSTCGSWTYEQYF
CDR3 DNA: TGTGCCAGCAGTGACTCGACGTGCGGGAGTTGGACCTACGAGCAGTACTTC

CDR3 length: 13
D gene: TRBD1
J gene: TRBJ1-2
V gene: TRBV14
clone size: .
CDR3 protein: CASSPDRVYGYTF
CDR3 DNA: TGTGCCAGCAGCCCCGACAGGGTCTATGGCTACACCTTC

CDR3 length: 16
D gene: .
J gene: TRBJ2-2
V gene: TRBV19
clone size: .
CDR3 protein: CASTSWGGPNTGELFF
CDR3 DNA: TGTGCCAGTACTTCTTGGGGGGGCCCCAACACCGGGGAGCTGTTTTTT

CDR3 length: 17
D gene: TRBD1
J gene: TRBJ2-5
V gene: TRBV19
clone size: .
CDR3 protein: CASKPEGTGGFQETQYF
CDR3 DNA: TGTGCCAGTAAACCGGAAGGGACAGGGGGCTTCCAAGAGACCCAGTACTTC

CDR3 length: 12
D gene: TRBD1
J gene: TRBJ2-7
V gene: TRBV6-5
clone size: .
CDR3 protein: CASSSRGREQYF
CDR3 DNA: TGTGCCAGCAGCTCGAGGGGGCGTGAGCAGTACTTC

CDR3 length: 17
D gene: TRBD1
J gene: TRBJ2-7
V gene: TRBV7-9
clone size: once
CDR3 protein: CASSFASGQGASYEQYF
CDR3 DNA: TGTGCCAGCAGCTTCGCCAGCGGTCAGGGGGCATCCTACGAGCAGTACTTC

CDR3 length: 14
D gene: .
J gene: TRBJ2-1
V gene: TRBV7-3
clone size: .
CDR3 protein: CASSLALAPNEQFF
CDR3 DNA: TGTGCCAGCAGCCTCGCCTTGGCCCCCAATGAGCAGTTCTTC

CDR3 length: 12
D gene: .
J gene: TRBJ2-7
V gene: TRBV7-2
clone size: .
CDR3 protein: CASSFPPGEQYF
CDR3 DNA: TGTGCCAGCAGCTTTCCTCCAGGCGAGCAGTACTTC

CDR3 length: 16
D gene: TRBD1
J gene: TRBJ1-1
V gene: TRBV7-9
clone size: few
CDR3 protein: CASSSSDRGVGTEAFF
CDR3 DNA: TGTGCCAGCAGCTCCTCGGACAGGGGGGTGGGCACTGAAGCTTTCTTT

CDR3 length: 14
D gene: TRBD1
J gene: TRBJ2-2
V gene: TRBV5-6
clone size: .
CDR3 protein: CASSLVGTAGELFF
CDR3 DNA: TGTGCCAGCAGCTTGGTAGGGACAGCCGGGGAGCTGTTTTTT

CDR3 length: 15
D gene: .
J gene: TRBJ2-5
V gene: TRBV4-1
clone size: .
CDR3 protein: CASSQDRPGQETQYF
CDR3 DNA: TGCGCCAGCAGCCAAGATCGTCCAGGCCAAGAGACCCAGTACTTC

CDR3 length: 14
D gene: TRBD1
J gene: TRBJ2-2
V gene: TRBV6-5
clone size: .
CDR3 protein: CASSGTGVPGELFF
CDR3 DNA: TGTGCCAGCAGTGGGACAGGCGTCCCCGGGGAGCTGTTTTTT

CDR3 length: 13
D gene: TRBD1
J gene: TRBJ2-3
V gene: TRBV29-1
clone size: .
CDR3 protein: CSVGQGSTDTQYF
CDR3 DNA: TGCAGCGTAGGACAGGGTAGCACAGATACGCAGTATTTT

CDR3 length: 15
D gene: TRBD2
J gene: TRBJ2-1
V gene: TRBV29-1
clone size: .
CDR3 protein: CSVEDRLAGGGEQFF
CDR3 DNA: TGCAGCGTTGAAGATCGGCTAGCGGGAGGGGGTGAGCAGTTCTTC

CDR3 length: 15
D gene: .
J gene: TRBJ2-6
V gene: TRBV6-5
clone size: .
CDR3 protein: CASSSQGSGANVLTF
CDR3 DNA: TGTGCCAGCAGTTCCCAGGGGTCTGGGGCCAACGTCCTGACTTTC

CDR3 length: 14
D gene: TRBD1
J gene: TRBJ2-7
V gene: TRBV28
clone size: .
CDR3 protein: CASSTGQGSYEQYF
CDR3 DNA: TGTGCCAGCAGTACCGGACAGGGATCCTACGAGCAGTACTTC

CDR3 length: 13
D gene: .
J gene: TRBJ1-1
V gene: TRBV4-1
clone size: .
CDR3 protein: CASSQDRFTEAFF
CDR3 DNA: TGCGCCAGCAGCCAAGATAGATTCACTGAAGCTTTCTTT

CDR3 length: 14
D gene: .
J gene: TRBJ1-2
V gene: TRBV2
clone size: once
CDR3 protein: CASSDYREGYGYTF
CDR3 DNA: TGTGCCAGCAGTGACTACAGGGAGGGCTATGGCTACACCTTC

CDR3 length: 14
D gene: TRBD1
J gene: TRBJ1-6
V gene: TRBV15
clone size: .
CDR3 protein: CATSSTGAGSPLHF
CDR3 DNA: TGTGCCACCAGCAGCACAGGGGCAGGCTCACCCCTCCACTTT

CDR3 length: 13
D gene: TRBD2
J gene: TRBJ2-7
V gene: TRBV27
clone size: .
CDR3 protein: CASRLAGSYEQYF
CDR3 DNA: TGTGCCAGCAGACTAGCGGGCTCCTACGAGCAGTACTTC

CDR3 length: 15
D gene: TRBD1
J gene: TRBJ2-1
V gene: TRBV4-1
clone size: .
CDR3 protein: CASSHAGQGYNEQFF
CDR3 DNA: TGCGCCAGCAGCCACGCGGGACAGGGTTACAATGAGCAGTTCTTC

CDR3 length: 13
D gene: .
J gene: TRBJ2-1
V gene: TRBV4-1
clone size: once
CDR3 protein: CASSQDSYVEQFF
CDR3 DNA: TGCGCCAGCAGCCAAGATTCCTATGTCGAGCAGTTCTTC

CDR3 length: 16
D gene: TRBD1
J gene: TRBJ2-1
V gene: TRBV4-3
clone size: .
CDR3 protein: CASSQDRDRAYNEQFF
CDR3 DNA: TGCGCCAGCAGCCAAGATAGAGACAGGGCCTACAATGAGCAGTTCTTC

CDR3 length: 13
D gene: .
J gene: TRBJ1-2
V gene: TRBV19
clone size: .
CDR3 protein: CASSPEVSYGYTF
CDR3 DNA: TGTGCCAGTAGTCCAGAAGTAAGCTATGGCTACACCTTC

CDR3 length: 14
D gene: TRBD1
J gene: TRBJ2-5
V gene: TRBV7-2
clone size: .
CDR3 protein: CASSRTGGEETQYF
CDR3 DNA: TGTGCCAGCAGCCGGACAGGGGGCGAAGAGACCCAGTACTTC

CDR3 length: 17
D gene: TRBD2
J gene: TRBJ2-1
V gene: TRBV27
clone size: .
CDR3 protein: CASSQRGLARYYNEQFF
CDR3 DNA: TGTGCCAGCAGTCAAAGGGGACTAGCCCGTTACTACAATGAGCAGTTCTTC

CDR3 length: 15
D gene: TRBD1
J gene: TRBJ2-7
V gene: TRBV7-9
clone size: .
CDR3 protein: CASSSPGQRPYEQYF
CDR3 DNA: TGTGCCAGCAGCTCCCCGGGACAGAGACCCTACGAGCAGTACTTC

CDR3 length: 14
D gene: .
J gene: TRBJ2-7
V gene: TRBV5-6
clone size: .
CDR3 protein: CASSYGSAGSEQYF
CDR3 DNA: TGTGCCAGCAGTTATGGATCCGCGGGATCCGAGCAGTACTTC

CDR3 length: 15
D gene: TRBD2
J gene: TRBJ2-7
V gene: TRBV7-2
clone size: .
CDR3 protein: CASSLAIQTSDKQYF
CDR3 DNA: TGTGCCAGCAGCTTAGCGATTCAGACTAGCGATAAGCAGTACTTC

CDR3 length: 19
D gene: .
J gene: TRBJ2-3
V gene: TRBV7-2
clone size: .
CDR3 protein: CASSLPTGVPNHPTDTQYF
CDR3 DNA: TGTGCCAGCAGCTTACCTACGGGAGTGCCTAATCACCCCACAGATACGCAGTATTTT

CDR3 length: 14
D gene: TRBD1
J gene: TRBJ2-7
V gene: TRBV19
clone size: .
CDR3 protein: CASSGQVDGYEQYF
CDR3 DNA: TGTGCCAGTAGTGGACAGGTTGACGGCTACGAGCAGTACTTC

CDR3 length: 15
D gene: TRBD2
J gene: TRBJ2-3
V gene: TRBV19
clone size: .
CDR3 protein: CASSIVGGARDTQYF
CDR3 DNA: TGTGCCAGTAGTATAGTCGGGGGGGCCAGGGATACGCAGTATTTT

CDR3 length: 16
D gene: .
J gene: TRBJ1-5
V gene: TRBV28
clone size: .
CDR3 protein: CASSFVGGVGNQPQHF
CDR3 DNA: TGTGCCAGCAGTTTTGTGGGGGGAGTGGGCAATCAGCCCCAGCATTTT

CDR3 length: 13
D gene: .
J gene: TRBJ2-7
V gene: TRBV11-2
clone size: .
CDR3 protein: CASSPPWRHEQYF
CDR3 DNA: TGTGCCAGCAGCCCCCCTTGGCGGCACGAGCAGTACTTC

CDR3 length: 14
D gene: .
J gene: TRBJ2-3
V gene: TRBV9
clone size: .
CDR3 protein: CASSVVESTDTQYF
CDR3 DNA: TGTGCCAGCAGCGTCGTCGAGAGCACAGATACGCAGTATTTT

CDR3 length: 17
D gene: TRBD1
J gene: TRBJ1-5
V gene: TRBV18
clone size: once
CDR3 protein: CASSLRAGTGSNQPQHF
CDR3 DNA: TGTGCCAGCTCATTAAGAGCCGGGACAGGGAGCAATCAGCCCCAGCATTTT

CDR3 length: 18
D gene: TRBD2
J gene: TRBJ2-1
V gene: TRBV5-1
clone size: .
CDR3 protein: CASSLRSASGGPYNEQFF
CDR3 DNA: TGCGCCAGCAGCTTAAGATCCGCTAGCGGGGGTCCCTACAATGAGCAGTTCTTC

CDR3 length: 13
D gene: .
J gene: TRBJ2-2
V gene: TRBV4-1
clone size: .
CDR3 protein: CASSQSSVGELFF
CDR3 DNA: TGCGCCAGCAGCCAATCTTCGGTCGGGGAGCTGTTTTTT

CDR3 length: 12
D gene: TRBD1
J gene: TRBJ2-7
V gene: TRBV7-9
clone size: .
CDR3 protein: CASSVRDSEQYF
CDR3 DNA: TGTGCCAGCAGCGTCCGGGACAGTGAGCAGTACTTC